Each of the 20 T cell receptor beta chains below was sequenced from the same sample in a study of shared clonotypes between healthy human individuals. Clones were sequenced by immunoSEQ multiplex PCR, and TCRdb holds only the in-frame ones, with some missing. The data hold about 1,500,000 clones, with roughly 96% observed a single time. The material sequenced was naive CD4+ T cells sorted from blood. Sample subset: CD45RA+ positively selected. All receptors come from a man younger than 45 in good health.

The chain carries TRBV6-4 and TRBJ1-5; D is ambiguous. The CDR3 sequence is 13 residues long. V was pared by 6 bases and J by 9 bases, with 15 bases between. Germline CDR1 reads MRHNA; CDR2 reads SNTAGT. The CDR3 here is CASRRPNVLPQHF. CDR3 nucleotides: TGTGCCAGCAGACGACCCAACGTCTTGCCCCAGCATTTT.

The chain couples TRBV9 to TRBJ2-3; D perhaps matches TRBD2 (6 bases). From germline, CDR1 is SGDLS and CDR2 YYNGEE. Trimming cost V 2 bases and J 0 bases, with 16 bases left between them. The CDR3 sequence is 17 residues long. CDR3 in amino acids: CASSVDGRIPSTDTQYF. CDR3 coding DNA: TGTGCCAGCAGCGTCGACGGGAGAATCCCTAGCACAGATACGCAGTATTTT.

Details on this clone: One end of the junction is discordant with germline, which a read error may explain. The chain combines TRBV28 with TRBJ1-4; perhaps TRBD1 as D (6 bases). The CDR3 runs 14 residues. Per germline, CDR1 MDHEN and CDR2 SYDVKM. DNA of the CDR3: TGTGCCAGCAGTTCGGGGACAACTTATGAAAAACTGTTTTTT. Amino acids: CASSSGTTYEKLFF.

The chain employs TRBV5-1 and TRBJ1-1, with D possibly being TRBD1 (5 bases). Looked up from germline, CDR1 is SGHRS and CDR2 is YFSETQ. The germline V and J ends were trimmed by 0 bases and 6 bases, with 12 bases remaining between them. The CDR3 spans 14 residues. CDR3 DNA: TGCGCCAGCAGCTTGGTCGGGGCCTACCCTGAAGCTTTCTTT. Translation gives CASSLVGAYPEAFF.

The chain recombines TRBV6-1 with TRBJ2-7, with 9 bases matching TRBD2. V lost 1 base to trimming and J lost 0 bases; unmatched junction nucleotides: 4. CDR1 and CDR2 from the germline V gene are MNHNS and SASEGT. This CDR3 has 16 amino acids. The CDR3 DNA sequence: TGTGCCAGCAGTGAAGGGCTAGCGGGAAACTCCTACGAGCAGTACTTC. It is translated as CASSEGLAGNSYEQYF.

The chain couples TRBV28 to TRBJ2-7; possibly TRBD2 for D (6 bases). The CDR3 has 14 amino acids. Trimming shortened V by 3 bases and J by 9 bases, and 18 bases separated the two germline ends. Germline lookup yields CDR1 MDHEN and CDR2 SYDVKM. CDR3 bases: TGTGCCAGCAGTTTGATAGGGAGGCAGGGAGGGCAGTACTTC. Its translation: CASSLIGRQGGQYF.

The J gene is TRBJ2-4, the V gene TRBV11-1, with 7 bases aligning to TRBD2. In germline, CDR1 is SGHAT, CDR2 FQDESV (reference sequence). The CDR3 consists of 16 residues. V lost 2 bases and J lost 2; bases outside the gene matches: 6. CDR3 DNA sequence: TGTGCCAGCAGCTTAAGGGCGGGAGCGTCCAAAAACATTCAGTACTTC. Protein product: CASSLRAGASKNIQYF.

V usage is TRBV28 and J usage is TRBJ2-5, with 9 bases fitting TRBD1. The CDR3 sequence is 13 residues long. J was trimmed by 2 bases and V by 8 bases; bases with no gene match: 3. Germline loops: CDR1 MDHEN, CDR2 SYDVKM. The CDR3 DNA is TGTGCCAGCGGACAGGGGTGGCAAGAGACCCAGTACTTC. This gives the protein CASGQGWQETQYF.

This clone was seen a handful of times. The CDR3 loop reads CASNRIGSDNEQFF. The CDR3 nucleotides are TGTGCCAGCAACCGCATAGGGTCCGACAATGAGCAGTTCTTC. J is TRBJ2-1 and V is TRBV19; unclear D gene. Trimming took 9 bases from V and 5 from J, leaving 17 bases between them. Germline CDR1 reads LNHDA; CDR2 reads SQIVND (reference sequence). The CDR3 contains 14 residues.

The genes are TRBV6-1 and TRBJ2-2; 7 nucleotides align to TRBD2. This CDR3 has 17 amino acids. Germline loops: CDR1 MNHNS, CDR2 SASEGT. With 2 bases clipped from V and 2 bases from J, the junction kept 8 bases outside the gene matches. The CDR3 region has the DNA TGTGCCAGCAGTGAACCTGGCCTAGCGGAAAACACCGGGGAGCTGTTTTTT. This gives the protein CASSEPGLAENTGELFF.

The V call is TRBV30, the J call TRBJ2-2; D is undetermined. The CDR3 length is 13 residues. Germline V CDR1 and CDR2: GTSNPN, SVGIG (reference sequence). The V end was cut by 3 bases, the J end by 6 bases, with 11 bases between. In DNA form, the CDR3 reads TGTGCCTGGAGCGAACAACCCCCCGGGGAGCTGTTTTTT. This codes for CAWSEQPPGELFF.

The rearrangement links TRBV6-6 to TRBJ2-4; 9 bases are a match to TRBD1. V was pared by 5 bases and J by 0 bases, with 5 bases of the junction left unmatched. The CDR3 length is 16 residues. Germline V gene sequence: CDR1 MNHNY, CDR2 SVGAGI (reference sequence). CDR3 coding DNA: TGTGCCAGCAGTGGGACAGGGAGATTAGCCAAAAACATTCAGTACTTC. As protein: CASSGTGRLAKNIQYF.

The rearrangement joins TRBV28 to TRBJ1-5; D gene ambiguous. The CDR3 has 17 amino acids. The germline CDR1 and CDR2 sequences are MDHEN and SYDVKM. Deletions cut 3 bases from V and 0 bases from J, with 15 bases between. CDR3 region: CASSFRTRDHSNQPQHF. The CDR3 DNA follows: TGTGCCAGCAGTTTTAGAACTCGAGACCATAGCAATCAGCCCCAGCATTTT.

This clone was found once. V usage is TRBV19 and J usage is TRBJ1-4, with D perhaps TRBD1 (5 bases). Germline CDR1 reads LNHDA; CDR2 reads SQIVND (reference sequence). V was trimmed by 7 bases and J by 9 bases, leaving 9 bases between them. The CDR3 is 11 residues long. This CDR3 reads CASIGDQKLFF. The CDR3, as DNA: TGTGCCAGTATAGGGGACCAAAAACTGTTTTTT.

The chain couples TRBV5-4 to TRBJ2-5; possibly TRBD2 for D (5 bases). Trimming stripped 1 base from V and 1 base from J, with 11 bases between. The CDR3 is made up of 15 amino acids. From germline, CDR1 is SGHNT and CDR2 YYREEE (reference sequence). CDR3 nucleotide sequence: TGTGCCAGCAGCTTGATCGCGGGTGTCCAAGAGACCCAGTACTTC. This translates into CASSLIAGVQETQYF.

This chain uses TRBV11-2 with TRBJ2-1; maybe TRBD1 (6 bases). This CDR3 comprises 15 residues. Germline V gives CDR1 SGHAT, CDR2 FQNNGV. Trimming stripped 7 bases from V and 2 bases from J, with 15 bases between. This CDR3 is CASTQRGSAYNEQFF. DNA of the CDR3: TGTGCCAGCACCCAAAGGGGGTCAGCCTACAATGAGCAGTTCTTC.

The V call is TRBV7-9, the J call TRBJ2-3; the match to TRBD2 covers 7 bases. Per germline, CDR1 SEHNR and CDR2 FQNEAQ (reference sequence). This CDR3 is 16 amino acids long. Unmatched junction bases numbered 10, after V lost 5 bases and J lost 2 bases. CDR3 loop: CASSVLPTSPTDTQYF. The CDR3 DNA is TGTGCCAGCAGCGTTCTCCCGACTAGCCCCACAGATACGCAGTATTTT.

As regards this clone: The sample holds other DNA sequences that translate to the same CDR3. The CDR3 DNA reads as TGTGCCAGCAGCCTACGAGGGGGATCGTACAATGAGCAGTTCTTC. Translation: CASSLRGGSYNEQFF. This chain uses TRBV5-6 with TRBJ2-1, with D perhaps TRBD1 (6 bases). The germline V gene has CDR1 SGHDT and CDR2 YYEEEE. Trimming shortened V by 4 bases and J by 4 bases, and 15 bases separated the two germline ends. CDR3 size: 15 residues.

V usage is TRBV7-6 and J usage is TRBJ2-7; 14 positions match TRBD2. V lost 5 bases and J lost 5; bases outside the gene matches: 14. The CDR3 has 18 residues. The germline V gene encodes CDR1 SGHVS and CDR2 FNYEAQ. CDR3 amino acids: CASSAIGTSGSLYNEQYF. For the CDR3, the DNA is TGTGCCAGCAGCGCTATTGGGACTAGCGGGAGCCTCTACAACGAGCAGTACTTC.

This sequence joins TRBV5-1 and TRBJ2-5; D may match TRBD1 or TRBD2 (6 bases each). Between the trimmed V and J ends, which lost 7 bases and 5 bases, there was a span of 15 bases. The V gene's germline CDR1 is SGHRS and CDR2 YFSETQ. The CDR3 contains 13 residues. The CDR3 bases are TGCGCCAGCGCCTCGGGGGCGGGGGAGACCCAGTACTTC. Residues: CASASGAGETQYF.